The clone carrying this TCR beta chain was detected only a few times. These data belong to a study of neurological immune-mediated disorders. The cDNA came from 5'RACE with 10-nucleotide random UMIs. Using its own MiXCR run on the 5' RACE reads, TCRdb lists one record per CDR3 protein. The sample records 55,000 to 70,000 distinct CDR3 sequences, around 3% being singletons. Germline lookup yields CDR1 LNHNV and CDR2 YYDKDF (reference sequence). Trimming took off 4 bases at V and 6 bases at J, with 13 bases between the two ends. This CDR3 is 13 amino acids long. Unsorted libraries were derived from 2 million PBMCs stored at -80 C.

J is TRBJ2-7 and V is TRBV15, with a weak D call TRBD1 (6 bases). The receptor's source is a woman in her fifties or sixties with multiple sclerosis. Sequenced input: PBMCs. This CDR3 is CATSNRAMIEQYF. In DNA, the CDR3 is TGTGCCACCAGCAACAGGGCAATGATCGAGCAGTACTTC.